This entry lists 9 T cell receptor beta chains sequenced from one sample in a study of shared clonotypes between healthy human individuals. Profiled with immunoSEQ multiplex PCR; TCRdb holds only in-frame clones, not every one. The repertoire holds roughly 1 million clones, 65% to 80% seen once, with around 1.5% in the top ten. Material: memory CD4+ T cells sorted from blood. The subset: CD45RA-negative fraction. Receptors originate from a man aged 18 to 30 in good health.

V usage is TRBV7-8 and J usage is TRBJ1-2, with D perhaps TRBD1 (5 bases). This CDR3 spans 14 amino acids. Trimming stripped 10 bases from V and 6 bases from J, with 21 bases between. Germline V gene data show CDR1 as SGHVS and CDR2 as FQNEAQ. Here the CDR3 reads CATHSAGRDNGYTF. DNA for the CDR3: TGTGCCACCCACTCCGCAGGGAGGGATAATGGCTACACCTTC.

The V gene is TRBV7-9, the J gene TRBJ2-1, with 9 bases lining up with TRBD2. The germline V gene has CDR1 SEHNR and CDR2 FQNEAQ (reference sequence). The junction had 7 bases not matched to a gene; V was cut back by 5 bases and J by 5 bases. The length of the CDR3 is 15 residues. The CDR3 region is CASSLTSGQNNEQFF. DNA for the CDR3: TGTGCCAGCAGCCTAACTAGCGGGCAGAACAATGAGCAGTTCTTC.

The rearrangement joins TRBV5-1 to TRBJ2-3, with D perhaps TRBD2 (5 bases). Between the trimmed V and J ends, which lost 4 bases and 0 bases, there was a span of 12 bases. The CDR3 runs 15 residues. Per the germline V gene, CDR1 is SGHRS and CDR2 is YFSETQ. The CDR3 region has the DNA TGCGCCAGCAGCCCTTGGGGAGCTAGCACAGATACGCAGTATTTT. Its protein is CASSPWGASTDTQYF.

The chain recombines TRBV4-1 with TRBJ2-1; 10 bases agree with TRBD2. The CDR3 loop spans 16 amino acids. Germline assignment: CDR1 MGHRA and CDR2 YSYEKL. V dropped 0 bases and J dropped 4; count of bases not matched to a gene: 3. DNA of the CDR3: TGCGCCAGCAGCCAAGAACAGCGGGGGGGTTACAATGAGCAGTTCTTC. This translates into CASSQEQRGGYNEQFF.

CDR3 DNA: TGTGCCATCAGCGAGGGGGATTTGAACTATGGCTACACCTTC. Encoded protein: CAISEGDLNYGYTF. The V gene is TRBV10-3, the J gene TRBJ1-2, with D tentatively TRBD1 (6 bases). Germline assignment: CDR1 ENHRY and CDR2 SYGVKD. The V and J ends lost 6 bases and 2 bases respectively, with 13 bases between them. The CDR3 length is 14 residues.

This chain links TRBV27 with TRBJ2-1, with 8 bases fitting TRBD2. The germline V gene has CDR1 MNHEY and CDR2 SMNVEV (reference sequence). J was trimmed by 4 bases and V by 8 bases; bases with no gene match: 7. The CDR3 has 14 amino acids. This CDR3 is CASGGGRKYNEQFF. In DNA form, the CDR3 reads TGTGCCAGCGGAGGCGGGAGGAAATACAATGAGCAGTTCTTC.

This clone has just one count. The J gene is TRBJ1-1, the V gene TRBV5-5; D call uncertain. The CDR3 is made up of 17 amino acids. V was clipped by 2 bases and J by 4 bases, with 21 bases between them. Per the germline V gene, CDR1 is SGHKS and CDR2 is YYEKEE (reference sequence). CDR3 sequence (DNA): TGTGCCAGCAGCTTTAACGCTGCCCGAGGGCGGGTCACTGAAGCTTTCTTT. Translating it yields CASSFNAARGRVTEAFF.

This chain links TRBV1 with TRBJ1-1. TRBV1 is labeled a pseudogene. This CDR3 spans 17 amino acids. The CDR3 is CTSSQEGKGPMNTEAFF. The CDR3 DNA sequence: TGCACCAGCAGCCAAGAAGGGAAGGGACCCATGAACACTGAAGCTTTCTTT.

The chain uses TRBV4-2 and TRBJ1-1; TRBD1 might be the D (5 bases). This CDR3 comprises 17 residues. V was trimmed by 0 bases and J by 0 bases, leaving 14 bases between them. Per the germline V gene, CDR1 is LGHNA and CDR2 is YNFKEQ. CDR3 in DNA: TGTGCCAGCAGCCAAGAAGTGCAGGGAACAATGAACACTGAAGCTTTCTTT. This translates into CASSQEVQGTMNTEAFF.